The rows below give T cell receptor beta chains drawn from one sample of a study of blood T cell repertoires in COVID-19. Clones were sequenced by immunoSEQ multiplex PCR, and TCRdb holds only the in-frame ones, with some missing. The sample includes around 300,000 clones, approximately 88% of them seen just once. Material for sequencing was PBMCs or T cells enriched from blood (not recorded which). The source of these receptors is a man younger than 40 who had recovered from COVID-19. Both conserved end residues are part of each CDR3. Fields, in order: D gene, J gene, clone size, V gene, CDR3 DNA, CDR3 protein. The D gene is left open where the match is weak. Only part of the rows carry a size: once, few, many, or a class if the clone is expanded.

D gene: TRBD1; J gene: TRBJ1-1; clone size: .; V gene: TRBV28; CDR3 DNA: TGTGCCAGCAGTTTGCCACAGGGGGCAGCTGAAGCTTTCTTT; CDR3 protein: CASSLPQGAAEAFF
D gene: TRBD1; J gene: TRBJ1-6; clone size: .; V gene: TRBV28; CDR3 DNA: TGTGCCAGCACCCTAGAAGAGCACTACAGGGGACTAGCTTCACCCCTCCACTTT; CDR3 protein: CASTLEEHYRGLASPLHF
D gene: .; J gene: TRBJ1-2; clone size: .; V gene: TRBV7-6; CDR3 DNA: TGTGCCAGCAGCCCCCGCGGGATAGACTATGGCTACACCTTC; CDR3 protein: CASSPRGIDYGYTF
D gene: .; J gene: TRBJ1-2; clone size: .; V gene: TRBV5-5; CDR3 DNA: TGTGCCAGCAGCTCGCTGACAGGCCTGGGCTATGGCTACACCTTC; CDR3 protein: CASSSLTGLGYGYTF
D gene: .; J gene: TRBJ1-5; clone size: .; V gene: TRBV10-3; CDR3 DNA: TGTGCCATCAGTGAGTCGGACATTGGGATCCCCAATCAGCCCCAGCATTTT; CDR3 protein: CAISESDIGIPNQPQHF
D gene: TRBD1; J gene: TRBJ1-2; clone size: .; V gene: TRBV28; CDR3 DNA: TGTGCCAGCAGTTTGGGACAGTCGGATGGCTACACCTTC; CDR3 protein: CASSLGQSDGYTF
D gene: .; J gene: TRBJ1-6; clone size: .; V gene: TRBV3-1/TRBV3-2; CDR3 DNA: TGTGCCAGCAGCCACCGGGACACGAATAATTCACCCCTCCACTTT; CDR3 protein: CASSHRDTNNSPLHF
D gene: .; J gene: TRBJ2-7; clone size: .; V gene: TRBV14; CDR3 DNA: TGTGCCACCTCGGGAGATAGCACCTACGAGCAGTACTTC; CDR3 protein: CATSGDSTYEQYF
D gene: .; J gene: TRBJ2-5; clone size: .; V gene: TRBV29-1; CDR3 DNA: TGCAGCGTTGAAGCAGTCCAAGAGACCCAGTACTTC; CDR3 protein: CSVEAVQETQYF
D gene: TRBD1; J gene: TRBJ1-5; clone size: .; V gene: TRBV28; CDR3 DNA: TGTGCCAGCAGCCTTACAGGGGATCAGCCCCAGCATTTT; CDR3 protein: CASSLTGDQPQHF
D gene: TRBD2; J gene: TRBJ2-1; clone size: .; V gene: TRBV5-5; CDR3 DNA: TGTGCCAGCAGCCCGGGAGGTGGCGGGGGTAAAAATGAGCAGTTCTTC; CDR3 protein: CASSPGGGGGKNEQFF
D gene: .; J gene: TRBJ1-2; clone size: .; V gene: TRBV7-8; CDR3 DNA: TGTGCCAGCAGCTTATCAGAGCGACGCTATGGCTACACCTTC; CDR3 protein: CASSLSERRYGYTF
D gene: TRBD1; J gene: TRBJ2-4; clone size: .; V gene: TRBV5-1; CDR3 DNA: TGCGCCAGCAGCTACGGAGGACAGGGCCCAGCCAAAAACATTCAGTACTTC; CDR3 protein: CASSYGGQGPAKNIQYF
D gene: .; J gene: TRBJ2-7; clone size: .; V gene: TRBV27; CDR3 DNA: TGTGCCAGCAGTCCCGGTAAAGTCCTACGAGAGCAGTACTTC; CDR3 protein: CASSPGKVLREQYF
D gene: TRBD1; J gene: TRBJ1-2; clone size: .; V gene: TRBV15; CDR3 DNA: TGTGCCACCAGCAGAGGGGACAGTTCCGATAACTATGGCTACACCTTC; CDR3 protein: CATSRGDSSDNYGYTF
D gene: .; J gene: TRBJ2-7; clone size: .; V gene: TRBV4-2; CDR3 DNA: TGTGCCAGCAGCCAAGATCGTCCTAGCTACTACGAGCAGTACTTC; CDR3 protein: CASSQDRPSYYEQYF
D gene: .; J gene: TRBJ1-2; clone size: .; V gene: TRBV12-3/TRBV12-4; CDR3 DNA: TGTGCCAGCGCATCGCAGGTTTTTGCTGGCTACACCTTC; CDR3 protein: CASASQVFAGYTF
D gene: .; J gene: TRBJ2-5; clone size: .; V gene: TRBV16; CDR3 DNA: TGTGCCAGCAGCCAATCAGGGGGGGGTGGTAAAGAGACCCAGTACTTC; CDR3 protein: CASSQSGGGGKETQYF
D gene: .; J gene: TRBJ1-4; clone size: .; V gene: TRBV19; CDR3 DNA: TGTGCCAGTAGTATAGTCGGGAGTGAAAAACTGTTTTTT; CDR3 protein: CASSIVGSEKLFF
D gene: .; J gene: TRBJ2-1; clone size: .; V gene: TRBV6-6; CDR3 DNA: TGTGCCGGGGGGAGCTCCAATGAGCAGTTCTTC; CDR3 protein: CAGGSSNEQFF
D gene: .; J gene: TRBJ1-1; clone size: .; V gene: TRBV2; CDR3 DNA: TGTGCCAGCAGTGGAGAATCTGAAGCTTTCTTT; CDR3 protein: CASSGESEAFF
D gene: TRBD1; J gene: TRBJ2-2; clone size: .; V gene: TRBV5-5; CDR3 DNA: TGTGCCAGCACCGTGGACAGGGGGCGATTCACCGGGGAGCTGTTTTTT; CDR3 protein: CASTVDRGRFTGELFF
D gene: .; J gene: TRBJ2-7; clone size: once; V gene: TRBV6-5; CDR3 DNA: TGTGCCAGCAGCACTACAGGCTACGAGCAGTACTTC; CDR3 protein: CASSTTGYEQYF
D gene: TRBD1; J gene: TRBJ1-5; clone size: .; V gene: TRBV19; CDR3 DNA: TGTGCCAGTGCCAAGGACAGGGACAATCAGCCCCAGCATTTT; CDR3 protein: CASAKDRDNQPQHF
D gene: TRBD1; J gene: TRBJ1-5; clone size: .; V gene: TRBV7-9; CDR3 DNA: TGTGCCAGCAGTACAGGGGTGTCTCAGCCCCAGCATTTT; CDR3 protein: CASSTGVSQPQHF
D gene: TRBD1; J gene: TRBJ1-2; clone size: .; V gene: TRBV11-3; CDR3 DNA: TGTGCCAGCAGCTCCGGGACAGGTAACTATGGCTACACCTTC; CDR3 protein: CASSSGTGNYGYTF
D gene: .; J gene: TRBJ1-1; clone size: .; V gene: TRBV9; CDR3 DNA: TGTGCCAGCTCTGCGGTGAACACTGAAGCTTTCTTT; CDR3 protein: CASSAVNTEAFF
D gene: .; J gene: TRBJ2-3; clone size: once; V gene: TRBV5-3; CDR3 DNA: TGTGCCAGAAGCCCTCCGACAGGTAGCACAGATACGCAGTATTTT; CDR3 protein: CARSPPTGSTDTQYF
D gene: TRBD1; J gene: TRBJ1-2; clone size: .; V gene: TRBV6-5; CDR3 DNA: TGTGCCAGCAGCCCCGGACAGGGAATGAGAGGCTACACCTTC; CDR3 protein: CASSPGQGMRGYTF
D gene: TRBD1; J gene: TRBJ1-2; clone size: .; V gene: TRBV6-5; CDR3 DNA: TGTGCCAGCAGGACAGGGACGGATGGCTACACCTTC; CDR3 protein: CASRTGTDGYTF
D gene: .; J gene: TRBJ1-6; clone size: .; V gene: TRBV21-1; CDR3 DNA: TGTGCCAGCAGCAAAGGGCATCGGGGGGACTCCTATAATTCACCCCTCCACTTT; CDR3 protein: CASSKGHRGDSYNSPLHF
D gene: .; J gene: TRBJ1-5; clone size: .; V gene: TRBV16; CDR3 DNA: TGTGCCAGCAGCTCATATACTTGGCCCCAGCATTTT; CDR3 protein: CASSSYTWPQHF
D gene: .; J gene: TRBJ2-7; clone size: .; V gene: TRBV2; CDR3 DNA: TGTGCCAGCACCCCAGAATCCTACGAGCAGTACTTC; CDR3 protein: CASTPESYEQYF